Presented here are 15 T cell receptor beta chains from one specimen sequenced in a study of neurological immune-mediated disorders. TCRdb reanalysed the 5' RACE reads using MiXCR and keeps one entry per CDR3 protein. This table holds more than 45,000 distinct CDR3 sequences, roughly 3.5% found once. Material: PBMCs. The origin of the receptors is a woman aged 25 to 39 with multiple sclerosis.

This clonotype occurred many times. The chain combines TRBV20-1 with TRBJ2-7, with 11 bases aligning to TRBD2. CDR1 DFQATT and CDR2 SNEGSKA come from the germline V gene (reference sequence). V lost 6 bases and J lost 6; bases outside the gene matches: 7. The CDR3 loop spans 13 amino acids. The CDR3 is CSAKLAGAREQYF. The DNA of the CDR3 is TGCAGTGCAAAACTAGCGGGAGCACGCGAGCAGTACTTC.

This clonotype has a count of ten or more. V and J are TRBV24-1 and TRBJ2-2; 8 bases line up with TRBD1. The V gene end was trimmed by 3 bases and the J gene end by 5 bases; junction bases not matched to a gene: 7. Germline CDR1 is KGHDR and CDR2 is SFDVKD. The length of the CDR3 is 16 residues. For the CDR3, the DNA is TGTGCCACCAGTGATACCGGGACAGGTCAGACCGGGGAGCTGTTTTTT. Translated: CATSDTGTGQTGELFF.

This clonotype has at least ten counts. V usage is TRBV20-1 and J usage is TRBJ1-2, with D hard to call. The length of the CDR3 is 13 residues. V was cut by 6 bases and J by 2 bases, with 13 bases left in between. Germline V gene sequence: CDR1 DFQATT, CDR2 SNEGSKA (reference sequence). DNA of the CDR3: TGCAGTGCCACACAAGGGCTCAACTATGGCTACACCTTC. Residues: CSATQGLNYGYTF.

This clonotype was seen a handful of times. The chain employs TRBV11-1 and TRBJ2-7, with no clear D. CDR3 length equals 13 residues. V was cut by 1 base and J by 6 bases, with 10 bases left in between. CDR1 is SGHAT and CDR2 is FQDESV in the germline V gene (reference sequence). CDR3 protein: CASSLDPSLEQYF. In DNA, the CDR3 is TGTGCCAGCAGCTTAGACCCCTCACTCGAGCAGTACTTC.

The CDR3 region is CASMKGGETQYF. For the CDR3, the DNA is TGTGCCAGCATGAAGGGGGGAGAGACCCAGTACTTC. The chain carries TRBV25-1 and TRBJ2-5; D may correspond to TRBD1 or TRBD2 (6 bases each). Germline CDR1 is MGHDK and CDR2 is SYGVNS. V dropped 7 bases and J dropped 4 bases, with 10 bases sitting between them. This CDR3 has 12 residues.

This clonotype was seen ten or more times. The chain is built from TRBV5-1 and TRBJ2-1; D is uncertain. Trimming removed 4 bases at V and 6 bases at J, with 8 bases between. The CDR3 has 12 amino acids. Per the germline V gene, CDR1 is SGHRS and CDR2 is YFSETQ. As DNA, the CDR3 is TGCGCCAGCAGCCTCCCGGGCAATGAGCAGTTCTTC. Amino acid sequence: CASSLPGNEQFF.

This clonotype was seen at least ten times. Written as DNA, the CDR3 is TGTGCCAGCTCCGGACAGGGCCTTCTCACAGATACGCAGTATTTT. It translates to CASSGQGLLTDTQYF. V usage is TRBV18 and J usage is TRBJ2-3; 8 bases agree with TRBD1. The CDR3 is made up of 15 amino acids. Germline V gene sequence: CDR1 KGHSH, CDR2 LQKENI. V lost 6 bases, J lost 2 bases, and 7 bases stayed unmatched.

This clonotype was picked up many times. This chain links TRBV29-1 with TRBJ2-5, with 10 positions matching TRBD2. CDR1 SQVTM and CDR2 ANQGSEA come from the germline V gene. The ends lost 2 bases at V and 5 bases at J; junction bases unmatched: 2. The CDR3 length is 13 residues. The CDR3 sequence is CSVERTSGETQYF. As DNA, the CDR3 is TGCAGCGTTGAACGGACTAGCGGTGAGACCCAGTACTTC. Filled out from reference TRBV29-1 and TRBJ2-5, the complete variable domain reads SAVISQKPSRDICQRGTSLTIQCQVDSQVTMMFWYRQQPGQSLTLIATANQGSEATYESGFVIDKFPISRPNLTFSTLTVSNMSPEDSSIYLCSVERTSGETQYFGPGTRLLVL.

This clonotype was counted at least ten times. The chain carries TRBV19 and TRBJ1-4; TRBD1 is a possible D gene (5 bases). The CDR3 loop spans 16 amino acids. Trimming pared 7 bases from V and 3 bases from J, leaving 18 bases between. Germline CDR1 and CDR2: LNHDA and SQIVND (reference sequence). Here the CDR3 DNA reads TGTGCCAGTAAGGAGAAGGGTGCGGGGGCTAATGAAAAACTGTTTTTT. This gives the protein CASKEKGAGANEKLFF.

This clonotype was counted at least ten times. This chain links TRBV10-3 with TRBJ2-7; TRBD2 matches 7 bases. The germline gives CDR1 ENHRY, CDR2 SYGVKD. Trimming cost V 6 bases and J 4 bases; bases outside gene matches: 9. The CDR3 consists of 14 residues. The CDR3 DNA follows: TGTGCCATCAGGGGAGCGGGGATTTCTTACGAGCAGTACTTC. Encoded protein: CAIRGAGISYEQYF.

Many counts were recorded for this clonotype. The junction shows a germline mismatch at one end, possibly a read error. This chain connects TRBV27 to TRBJ2-2; D is uncertain. Germline assignment: CDR1 MNHEY and CDR2 SMNVEV (reference sequence). The CDR3 covers 14 residues. CDR3 sequence (DNA): TGTGCCAGCAGTTTATCGTCGAACCCCGGGGAGCTGTTTTTT. Translated, it gives CASSLSSNPGELFF.

This clonotype has a count of ten or more. The rearrangement links TRBV2 to TRBJ1-2; no firm D call. V gave up 6 bases and J gave up 7 bases, with 6 bases separating them. The CDR3 is 10 residues long. Germline CDR1 reads SNHLY; CDR2 reads FYNNEI. The CDR3 DNA reads as TGTGCCAGCAGGGGGTCTGGCTACACCTTC. Protein sequence: CASRGSGYTF. The whole variable domain, filled in from reference TRBV2 and TRBJ1-2, reads EPEVTQTPSHQVTQMGQEVILRCVPISNHLYFYWYRQILGQKVEFLVSFYNNEISEKSEIFDDQFSVERPDGSNFTLKIRSTKLEDSAMYFCASRGSGYTFGSGTRLTVV.

This clonotype was seen ten or more times. This chain joins TRBV7-6 and TRBJ2-3; TRBD2 agrees at 12 bases. The CDR3 totals 15 residues. Germline CDR1 and CDR2: SGHVS and FNYEAQ. Germline trimming cut 5 bases from V and 6 bases from J; bases unmatched to any gene: 6. The CDR3 coding sequence is TGTGCCAGCAGCGGGAGACTAGCGGGAGTGGATACGCAGTATTTT. Its translation is CASSGRLAGVDTQYF.

This clonotype was found many times. This rearrangement joins TRBV18 to TRBJ1-2, with a weak D call TRBD1 (5 bases). The germline CDR1 and CDR2 sequences are KGHSH and LQKENI. This CDR3 comprises 14 residues. Trimming removed 1 base from V and 6 bases from J, with 12 bases in between. CDR3 sequence reads: CASSPLQGRDGYTF. The DNA for the CDR3 is TGTGCCAGCTCACCACTCCAGGGTAGGGATGGCTACACCTTC.

Remarks on this clonotype: A junction end diverges from the germline sequence, so it may reflect a read error. The gene calls are TRBV9 and TRBJ2-6; TRBD1 agrees at 7 bases. Germline V gene lookup returns CDR1 SGDLS and CDR2 YYNGEE. The CDR3 has 15 amino acids. CDR3 sequence: CASSVEGAGAKVLTF. CDR3 nucleotides: TGTGCCAGCAGCGTAGAGGGGGCTGGGGCCAAAGTCCTGACTTTC.